The 9 T cell receptor beta chains reported below all come from one sample, sequenced in a study of T-cell memory formation after mild COVID-19. MiXCR was run by TCRdb on the 5' RACE reads, yielding one entry per CDR3 protein. The repertoire holds 85,000 to 120,000 distinct CDR3 sequences, with about 15% as singletons. Sequenced: PBMCs or a T cell subset sorted from them (not recorded which). Receptor source: an adult woman who had mild COVID-19 (a few samples of this study predate the infection). Cell type and time point are not known.

This clonotype was found a few times. The genes are TRBV6-1 and TRBJ1-5; D perhaps matches TRBD1 (5 bases). Germline V gene lookup returns CDR1 MNHNS and CDR2 SASEGT. Trimming pared 8 bases from V and 1 base from J, leaving 15 bases between. CDR3 length: 15 amino acids. CDR3 sequence reads: CASSQVGTSNQPQHF. The CDR3 DNA follows: TGTGCCAGCTCGCAGGTGGGGACCAGCAATCAGCCCCAGCATTTT.

This clonotype was found a few times. The chain is built from TRBV12-3 or TRBV12-4 and TRBJ1-1; TRBD1 is a possible D gene (6 bases). The CDR3 runs to 14 residues. V gave up 5 bases and J gave up 6 bases, with 16 bases separating them. The CDR3 DNA sequence: TGTGCCAGCAGTAACGGACAGTCTGGCGCTGAAGCTTTCTTT. Translating gives CASSNGQSGAEAFF.

This chain uses TRBV4-2 with TRBJ1-3; 7 positions agree with TRBD1. CDR1 and CDR2 from the germline V gene are LGHNA and YNFKEQ. Unmatched junction bases numbered 6, after V lost 4 bases and J lost 6 bases. The length of the CDR3 is 14 residues. The CDR3 sequence: CASSLSTGTNTIYF. The CDR3 nucleotides read TGTGCCAGCAGCCTTTCGACAGGGACAAACACCATATATTTT.

The rearrangement joins TRBV11-2 to TRBJ2-1, with 12 nucleotides matching TRBD2. In germline, CDR1 is SGHAT, CDR2 FQNNGV. V was clipped by 5 bases and J by 7 bases; unmatched bases: 6. There are 15 residues in the CDR3. CDR3 loop: CASSAGTSGWNEQFF. CDR3 DNA: TGTGCCAGCAGCGCCGGGACTAGCGGGTGGAATGAGCAGTTCTTC.

The chain combines TRBV5-1 with TRBJ2-2; no definite D call. Germline CDR1 reads SGHRS; CDR2 reads YFSETQ. V lost 0 bases and J lost 7, with 10 bases in between. This CDR3 comprises 14 residues. The CDR3 loop is CASSLGVNDGELFF. CDR3 DNA: TGCGCCAGCAGCTTGGGGGTTAACGACGGGGAGCTGTTTTTT.

This chain joins TRBV11-2 and TRBJ2-3, with 7 bases lining up with TRBD1. This CDR3 region has 14 residues. V trimming: 5 bases; J trimming: 6 bases; junction bases outside the gene matches: 8. Germline lookup yields CDR1 SGHAT and CDR2 FQNNGV. CDR3 residues: CASSPGTVLDTQYF. In DNA form, the CDR3 reads TGTGCCAGCAGCCCCGGGACAGTCCTGGATACGCAGTATTTT.

This clonotype has a handful of counts. The gene calls are TRBV5-5 and TRBJ2-7, with D unresolved. V gave up 3 bases and J gave up 1 base, with 11 bases separating them. Germline V lookup: CDR1 SGHKS, CDR2 YYEKEE (reference sequence). The CDR3 totals 14 residues. The CDR3 DNA reads as TGTGCCAGCAGCTCAGTAGGTTCGTCCTACGAGCAGTACTTC. Protein sequence: CASSSVGSSYEQYF. Combining the CDR3 with reference TRBV5-5 and TRBJ2-7 gives the whole variable domain DAGVTQSPTHLIKTRGQQVTLRCSPISGHKSVSWYQQVLGQGPQFIFQYYEKEERGRGNFPDRFSARQFPNYSSELNVNALLLGDSALYLCASSSVGSSYEQYFGPGTRLTVT.

This clonotype came up a few times. V usage is TRBV4-2 and J usage is TRBJ2-5; D remains ambiguous. There are 13 residues in the CDR3. Between the trimmed V and J ends, which lost 0 bases and 5 bases, there was a span of 7 bases. The germline gives CDR1 LGHNA, CDR2 YNFKEQ. DNA for the CDR3: TGTGCCAGCAGCCAAGAGGGGTGGGAGACCCAGTACTTC. As protein: CASSQEGWETQYF.

The table lists this clonotype with a few counts. The gene calls are TRBV7-8 and TRBJ1-6, with a tentative D call TRBD1 (5 bases). Germline V CDR1 and CDR2: SGHVS, FQNEAQ. The CDR3 length is 12 residues. V lost 5 bases to trimming and J lost 11 bases, with 10 bases between them. The CDR3 loop is CASSLWGPPLHF. DNA of the CDR3: TGTGCCAGCAGCCTCTGGGGACCACCCCTCCACTTT. The variable domain in full, with the rest retrieved from reference TRBV7-8 and TRBJ1-6, is GAGVSQSPRYKVAKRGQDVALRCDPISGHVSLFWYQQALGQGPEFLTYFQNEAQLDKSGLPSDRFFAERPEGSVSTLKIQRTQQEDSAVYLCASSLWGPPLHFGNGTRLTVT.